The clone carrying this T cell receptor (beta chain) showed up many times. Measured with immunoSEQ multiplex PCR; TCRdb has only the in-frame clones, and not every one. This sample has a few hundred thousand clones, with roughly nine tenths found just once. Seattle patients were enrolled during active infection and followed longitudinally. V lost 4 bases to trimming and J lost 5 bases; unmatched junction nucleotides: 12. The CDR3 runs to 17 residues. Germline-derived CDR1 and CDR2 are MGHRA and YSYEKL. The data belong to a study of blood T cell repertoires in COVID-19. At the level of the study: Samples representing acute and convalescent COVID-19 were sourced from the United States, Italy and Spain. T cells, B-cell-depleted T cells, or PBMCs provided the cDNA or gDNA that served as material.

The clonotype was recovered from a woman aged 50 to 60 with COVID-19, enrolled during active disease. The sample taken for sequencing was peripheral blood. The V call is TRBV4-1, the J call TRBJ2-3; TRBD2 matches 10 bases. CDR3 protein: CASSLRQLAGWEDTQYF. Written as DNA, the CDR3 is TGCGCCAGCAGCCTACGCCAACTAGCGGGATGGGAAGATACGCAGTATTTT.